This TCR beta chain was sequenced during a study of T-cell memory formation after mild COVID-19. 5'RACE with constant-segment primers yielded barcoded, UMI-tagged TCR alpha and TCR beta cDNA libraries. From the 5' RACE reads, TCRdb called clonotypes with MiXCR, one entry per CDR3 protein. The sample has about 360,000 distinct CDR3 sequences; around an eighth are singletons. V dropped 4 bases and J dropped 1 base, with 14 bases sitting between them. Germline CDR1 is SGHVS and CDR2 is FQNEAQ. The CDR3 contains 15 residues. On this clonotype: Its antigen is undetermined.

Study-level findings and limits: In pre-infection memory, a portion of responding clones appeared, which suggested that cross-reactive memory joined. Second-wave clones peaking on day 37 lacked confirmed SARS-CoV-2 specificity.

The TCR sequence derives from a man between 18 and 35 years old who had mild COVID-19 (a few samples of this study predate the infection). Cell type and time point are not known. The chain has TRBV7-8 and TRBJ2-7; weak D call: TRBD2 (5 bases). Sequencing input: PBMCs or a T cell subset sorted from them (not recorded which). The CDR3 coding sequence is TGTGCCAGCAGCTCCCCCGGACTGATTTCCTACGAGCAGTACTTC. Translated: CASSSPGLISYEQYF.